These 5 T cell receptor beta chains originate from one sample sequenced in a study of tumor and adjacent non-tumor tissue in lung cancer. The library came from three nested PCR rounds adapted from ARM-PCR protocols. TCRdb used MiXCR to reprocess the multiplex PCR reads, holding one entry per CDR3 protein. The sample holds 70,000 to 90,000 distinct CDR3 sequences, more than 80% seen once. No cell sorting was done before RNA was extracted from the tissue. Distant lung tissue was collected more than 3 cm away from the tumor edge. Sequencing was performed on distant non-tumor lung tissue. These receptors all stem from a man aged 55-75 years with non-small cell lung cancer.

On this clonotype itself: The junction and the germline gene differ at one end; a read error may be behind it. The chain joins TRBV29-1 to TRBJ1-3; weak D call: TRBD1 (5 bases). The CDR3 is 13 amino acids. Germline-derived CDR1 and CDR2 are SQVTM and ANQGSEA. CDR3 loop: CSEYGTLGSTIYF. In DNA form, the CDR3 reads TGCAGCGAATACGGGACGCTTGGAAGCACCATATATTTT. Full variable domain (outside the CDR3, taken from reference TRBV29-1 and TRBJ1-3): SAVISQKPSRDICQRGTSLTIQCQVDSQVTMMFWYRQQPGQSLTLIATANQGSEATYESGFVIDKFPISRPNLTFSTLTVSNMSPEDSSIYLCSEYGTLGSTIYFGEGSWLTVV.

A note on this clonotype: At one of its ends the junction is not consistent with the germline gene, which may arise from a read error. CDR3 bases: TGTGCCAGCAGTTATCTACAGGGAAGCAATCAGCCCGAGCACTTT. The encoded protein is CASSYLQGSNQPEHF. The V and J genes are TRBV6-5 and TRBJ1-5; D may be TRBD1 (6 bases). The CDR3 has 15 residues. Germline V CDR1 and CDR2: MNHEY, SVGAGI.

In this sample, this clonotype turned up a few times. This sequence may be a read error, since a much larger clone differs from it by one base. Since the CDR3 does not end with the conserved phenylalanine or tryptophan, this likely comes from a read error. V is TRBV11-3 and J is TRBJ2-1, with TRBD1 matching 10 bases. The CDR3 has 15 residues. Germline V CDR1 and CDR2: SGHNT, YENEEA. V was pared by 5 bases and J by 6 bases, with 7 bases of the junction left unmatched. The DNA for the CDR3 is TGTGCCAGCAGCCACTTCGGGACAGGGGCCAATGAGCAGTTCCTC. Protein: CASSHFGTGANEQFL.

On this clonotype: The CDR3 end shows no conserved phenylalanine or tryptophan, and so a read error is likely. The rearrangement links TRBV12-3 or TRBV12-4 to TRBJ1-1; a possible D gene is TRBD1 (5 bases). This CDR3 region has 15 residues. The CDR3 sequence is CASSFPGILNTEAFL. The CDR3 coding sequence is TGTGCTAGTAGTTTCCCAGGGATACTGAACACTGAAGCTTTCCTT.

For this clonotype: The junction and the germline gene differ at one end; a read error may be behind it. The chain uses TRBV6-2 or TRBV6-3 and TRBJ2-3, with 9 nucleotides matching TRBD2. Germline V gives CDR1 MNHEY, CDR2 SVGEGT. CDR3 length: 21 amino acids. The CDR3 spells CASSYPGPLAGSAMSIDTQYF. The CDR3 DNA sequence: TGTGCCAGCAGTTACCCAGGCCCGCTAGCGGGATCTGCGATGTCCATAGATACGCAGTATTTC.